Presented here are 18 T cell receptor beta chains from one specimen sequenced in a study of metastatic and nonmetastatic thyroid tumors. Each patient came to thyroid surgery without any prior treatment (of any kind). TCRdb reanalyzed the PCR reads with MiXCR. This sample has around 7,000 clones, with just under 30% found just once. What was sequenced was tumor tissue. The source of these receptors is a female donor with papillary thyroid cancer or a benign thyroid nodule (not recorded which). Some clones in this sample may be carry-over from other donors' samples.

This clone rates as medium-sized. The chain is built from TRBV5-5 and TRBJ2-1; D possibly corresponds to TRBD2 (6 bases). With 0 bases removed from V and 2 bases from J, the gap between germline ends came to 9 bases. The CDR3 is 15 residues long. Germline V gene data show CDR1 as SGHKS and CDR2 as YYEKEE (reference sequence). CDR3 sequence: CASSLELAAYNEQFF. CDR3 sequence (DNA): TGTGCCAGCAGCTTGGAACTAGCCGCCTACAATGAGCAGTTCTTC.

The gene calls are TRBV6-1 and TRBJ2-1; D possibly matches TRBD1 or TRBD2 (5 bases each). Trimming left V 7 bases short and J 3 bases short, with 16 bases between. Germline CDR1 is MNHNS and CDR2 is SASEGT. The CDR3 spans 15 residues. CDR3 residues: CASIGSAGGYNEQFF. The CDR3 region has the DNA TGTGCCAGCATCGGTTCCGCTGGGGGCTACAATGAGCAGTTCTTC.

This clone is large within its sample. The CDR3 bases are TGTGCCAGCAGTTCACCGGGGGATGAGCAGTTCTTC. Translation: CASSSPGDEQFF. V and J are TRBV12-3 or TRBV12-4 and TRBJ2-1, with D possibly TRBD2 on 6 matching bases. The V and J ends lost 4 bases and 8 bases respectively, with 9 bases between them. The CDR3 has 12 amino acids.

By sample fraction, this clone is medium-sized (0.01 to 0.1%). This chain joins TRBV28 and TRBJ2-1; no clear D gene. There are 15 residues in the CDR3. Between the trimmed V and J ends, which lost 2 bases and 7 bases, there was a span of 15 bases. Germline CDR1 MDHEN, CDR2 SYDVKM. The CDR3 loop reads CASSLEVGFLNEQFF. In nucleotides, the CDR3 is TGTGCCAGCAGTTTAGAAGTAGGGTTTTTAAATGAGCAGTTCTTC.

V gene TRBV4-2 combines with J gene TRBJ2-2, with D possibly matching TRBD2 (5 bases). The CDR3 spans 21 residues. Between the trimmed V and J ends, which lost 8 bases and 4 bases, there was a span of 35 bases. The germline V gene encodes CDR1 LGHNA and CDR2 YNFKEQ. The CDR3 coding sequence is TGTGCCAGCCAGCCAGGTGATGCGGGTATTACTGCGATCGCGAGCACCGGGGAGCTGTTTTTT. This codes for CASQPGDAGITAIASTGELFF.

The chain carries TRBV6-9 and TRBJ1-5, with 7 bases that match TRBD1. The trim removed 4 bases at V and 13 bases at J, leaving 7 bases unmatched. Germline V CDR1 and CDR2: MNHGY, SVAAGI. The CDR3 is 12 amino acids. The CDR3 bases are TGTGCCAGCAGTTCTGACAGGGACCGGCAGCATTTT. Its translation: CASSSDRDRQHF.

This rearrangement joins TRBV5-1 to TRBJ1-1; no firm D call. V was clipped by 5 bases and J by 1 base, with 9 bases between them. This CDR3 has 13 amino acids. The germline V gene encodes CDR1 SGHRS and CDR2 YFSETQ. In DNA form, the CDR3 reads TGCGCCAGCAGACACGGGCCGAACACTGAAGCTTTCTTT. This gives the protein CASRHGPNTEAFF.

This clone rates as medium-sized. V is TRBV7-9 and J is TRBJ2-3; TRBD1 matches at 8 bases. CDR1 and CDR2 (germline): SEHNR, FQNEAQ (reference sequence). With V trimmed by 5 bases and J by 4 bases, 11 bases remained unmatched. This CDR3 spans 16 amino acids. CDR3: CASSVGQGFSSDTQYF. CDR3 DNA: TGTGCCAGCAGCGTAGGACAGGGATTTTCCTCAGATACGCAGTATTTT.

This clone counts as medium-sized (0.01 to 0.1%). The V call is TRBV5-6, the J call TRBJ2-7; TRBD1 is a possible D gene (6 bases). The CDR3 loop spans 14 amino acids. Looked up from germline, CDR1 is SGHDT and CDR2 is YYEEEE. The V and J ends lost 0 bases and 5 bases respectively, with 12 bases between them. The CDR3 spells CASSLGQVVHEQYF. CDR3 nucleotide sequence: TGTGCCAGCAGCTTGGGACAGGTAGTCCACGAGCAGTACTTC.

This clone showed up many times. This may be a read error: a much more frequent sequence differs by one nucleotide. At the DNA level, this CDR3 is encoded by other sequences in the same sample as well. The chain employs TRBV10-3 and TRBJ2-1; TRBD2 agrees at 10 bases. V trimming: 2 bases; J trimming: 16 bases; junction bases outside the gene matches: 17. CDR1 is ENHRY, CDR2 SYGVKD, per germline. The CDR3 length is 16 residues. CDR3 nucleotides: TGTGCCATCAGTGAGGGGATAGCGGGGGGAGTTGTAAACGAATTCTTC. Protein product: CAISEGIAGGVVNEFF.

This sequence joins TRBV6-2 or TRBV6-3 and TRBJ1-1; 10 bases align to TRBD1. Germline trimming cut 3 bases from V and 3 bases from J; bases unmatched to any gene: 10. The V gene's germline CDR1 is MNHEY and CDR2 SVGEGT. The CDR3 contains 17 residues. Here the CDR3 reads CASSYHRDRGQDTEAFF. CDR3 in DNA: TGTGCCAGCAGTTATCACAGGGACAGGGGACAGGACACTGAAGCTTTCTTT.

The J gene is TRBJ2-7, the V gene TRBV28; 8 positions match TRBD1. CDR1 and CDR2 from the germline V gene are MDHEN and SYDVKM. V lost 4 bases to trimming and J lost 4 bases; unmatched junction nucleotides: 3. CDR3 length equals 13 residues. CDR3 coding DNA: TGTGCCAGCAGTTCGACAGGGGTATACGAGCAGTACTTC. Translating it yields CASSSTGVYEQYF.

The genes are TRBV28 and TRBJ2-3; TRBD1 is a possible D gene (7 bases). CDR1 is MDHEN, CDR2 SYDVKM, per germline. This CDR3 comprises 15 residues. With 8 bases removed from V and 0 bases from J, the gap between germline ends came to 15 bases. The CDR3 reads CASQKGGQSTDTQYF. The CDR3 DNA reads TGTGCCAGCCAAAAGGGGGGACAGAGCACAGATACGCAGTATTTT.

This chain uses TRBV6-5 with TRBJ2-1; D unresolved. The V gene lost 0 bases and the J gene lost 8 bases, with 8 bases spanning the gap. The CDR3 is 13 amino acids. The germline V gene encodes CDR1 MNHEY and CDR2 SVGAGI. Written as DNA, the CDR3 is TGTGCCAGCAGTTACTCGTTAGGCTATGAGCAGTTCTTC. Amino acids: CASSYSLGYEQFF.

The V call is TRBV15, the J call TRBJ2-5; D is unresolved. V was cut by 0 bases and J by 5 bases, with 10 bases left in between. The germline V gene encodes CDR1 LNHNV and CDR2 YYDKDF (reference sequence). The CDR3 has 14 residues. CDR3 residues: CATSRDIRYETQYF. For the CDR3, the DNA is TGTGCCACCAGCAGAGATATTAGGTACGAGACCCAGTACTTC.

Within the sample, this clone is medium-sized. This chain connects TRBV6-2 or TRBV6-3 to TRBJ2-7; TRBD2 matches 9 bases. V lost 7 bases to trimming and J lost 2 bases; unmatched junction nucleotides: 3. From germline, CDR1 is MNHEY and CDR2 SVGEGT. The CDR3 is 13 amino acids. The CDR3 DNA follows: TGTGCCAGCACTAGCGGGAATCCCTACGAGCAGTACTTC. Amino acids: CASTSGNPYEQYF.

This chain links TRBV6-2 or TRBV6-3 with TRBJ1-2; D call uncertain. CDR1 is MNHEY, CDR2 SVGEGT, per germline. CDR3 length: 13 amino acids. V was pared by 0 bases and J by 6 bases, with 8 bases between. The DNA of the CDR3 is TGTGCCAGCAGTTACTCCTCCGGGAATGGCTACACCTTC. It translates to CASSYSSGNGYTF.

This clone was seen ten or more times. The CDR3 spells CASSYSGEYTNEKLFF. The DNA of the CDR3 is TGTGCCAGCAGTTACAGTGGGGAGTATACTAATGAAAAACTGTTTTTT. This sequence joins TRBV6-5 and TRBJ1-4; D is unclear. The V end lost 2 bases, the J end lost 2 bases, and 12 bases lay between the germline ends. Germline CDR1 reads MNHEY; CDR2 reads SVGAGI. The CDR3 is made up of 16 amino acids.